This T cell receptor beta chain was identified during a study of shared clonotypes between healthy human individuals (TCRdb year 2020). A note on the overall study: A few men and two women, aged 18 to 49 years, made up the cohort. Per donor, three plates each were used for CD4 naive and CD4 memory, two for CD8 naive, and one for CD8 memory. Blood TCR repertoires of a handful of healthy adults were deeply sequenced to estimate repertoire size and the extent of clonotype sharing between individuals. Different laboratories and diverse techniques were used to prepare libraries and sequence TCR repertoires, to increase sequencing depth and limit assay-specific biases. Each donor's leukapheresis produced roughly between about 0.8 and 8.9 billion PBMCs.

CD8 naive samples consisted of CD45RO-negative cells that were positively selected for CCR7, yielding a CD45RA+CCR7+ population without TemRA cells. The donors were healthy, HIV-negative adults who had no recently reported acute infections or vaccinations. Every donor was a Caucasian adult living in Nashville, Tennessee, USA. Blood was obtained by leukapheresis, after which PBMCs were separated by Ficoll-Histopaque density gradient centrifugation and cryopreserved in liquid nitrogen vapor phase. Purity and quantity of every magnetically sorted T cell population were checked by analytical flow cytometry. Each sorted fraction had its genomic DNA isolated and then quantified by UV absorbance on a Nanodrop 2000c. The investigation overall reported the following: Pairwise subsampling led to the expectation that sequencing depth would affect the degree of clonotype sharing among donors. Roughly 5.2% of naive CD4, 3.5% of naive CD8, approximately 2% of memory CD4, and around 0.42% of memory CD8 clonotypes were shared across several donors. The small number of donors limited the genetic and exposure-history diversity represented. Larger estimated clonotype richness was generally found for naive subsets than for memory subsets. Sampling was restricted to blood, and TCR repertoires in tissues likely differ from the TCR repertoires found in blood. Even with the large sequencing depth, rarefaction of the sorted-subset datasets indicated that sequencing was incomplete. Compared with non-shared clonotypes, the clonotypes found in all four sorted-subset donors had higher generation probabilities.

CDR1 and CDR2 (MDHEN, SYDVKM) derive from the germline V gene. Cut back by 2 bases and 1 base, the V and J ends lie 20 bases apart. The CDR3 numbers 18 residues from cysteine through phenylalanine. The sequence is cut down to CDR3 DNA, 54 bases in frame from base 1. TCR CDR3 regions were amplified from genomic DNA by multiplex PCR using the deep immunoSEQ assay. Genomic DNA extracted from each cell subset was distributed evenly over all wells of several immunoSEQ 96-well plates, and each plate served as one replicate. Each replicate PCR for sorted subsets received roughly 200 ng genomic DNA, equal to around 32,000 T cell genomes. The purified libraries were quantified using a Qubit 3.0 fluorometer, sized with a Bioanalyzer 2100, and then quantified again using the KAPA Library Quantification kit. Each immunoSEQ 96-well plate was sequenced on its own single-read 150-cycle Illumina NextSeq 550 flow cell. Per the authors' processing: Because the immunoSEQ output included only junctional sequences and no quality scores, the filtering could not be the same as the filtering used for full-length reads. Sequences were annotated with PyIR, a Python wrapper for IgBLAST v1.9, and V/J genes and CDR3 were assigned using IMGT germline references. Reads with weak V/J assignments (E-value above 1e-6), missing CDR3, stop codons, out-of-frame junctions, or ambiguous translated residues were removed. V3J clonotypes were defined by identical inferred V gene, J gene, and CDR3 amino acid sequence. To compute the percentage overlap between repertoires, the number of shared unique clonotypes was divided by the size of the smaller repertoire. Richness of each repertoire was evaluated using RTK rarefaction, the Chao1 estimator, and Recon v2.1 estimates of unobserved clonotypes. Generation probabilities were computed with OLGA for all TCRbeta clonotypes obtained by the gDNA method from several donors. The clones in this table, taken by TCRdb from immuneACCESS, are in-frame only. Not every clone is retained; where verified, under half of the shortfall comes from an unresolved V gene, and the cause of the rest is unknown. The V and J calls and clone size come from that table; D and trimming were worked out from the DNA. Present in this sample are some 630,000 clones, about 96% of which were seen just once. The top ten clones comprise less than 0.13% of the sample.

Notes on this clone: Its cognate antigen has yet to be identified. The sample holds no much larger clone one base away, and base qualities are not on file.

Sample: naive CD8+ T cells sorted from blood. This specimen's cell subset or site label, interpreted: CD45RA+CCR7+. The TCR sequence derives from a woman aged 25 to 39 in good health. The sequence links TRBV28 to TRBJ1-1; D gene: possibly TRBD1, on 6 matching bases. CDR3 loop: CASSLGIRQGIWNTEAFF. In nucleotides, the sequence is TGTGCCAGCAGTTTAGGAATCCGGCAGGGGATTTGGAACACTGAAGCTTTCTTT.